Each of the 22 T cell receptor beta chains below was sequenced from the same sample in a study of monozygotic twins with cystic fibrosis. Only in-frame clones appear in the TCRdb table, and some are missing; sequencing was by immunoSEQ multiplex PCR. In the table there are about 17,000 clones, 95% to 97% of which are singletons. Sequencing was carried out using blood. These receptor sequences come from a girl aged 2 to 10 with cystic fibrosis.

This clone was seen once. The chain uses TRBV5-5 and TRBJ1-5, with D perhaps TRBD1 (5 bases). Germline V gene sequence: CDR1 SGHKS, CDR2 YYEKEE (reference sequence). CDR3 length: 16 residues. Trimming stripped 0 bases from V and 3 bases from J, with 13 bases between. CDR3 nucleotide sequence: TGTGCCAGCAGCTTGGCCCGGGACGGGCTCAATCAGCCCCAGCATTTT. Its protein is CASSLARDGLNQPQHF.

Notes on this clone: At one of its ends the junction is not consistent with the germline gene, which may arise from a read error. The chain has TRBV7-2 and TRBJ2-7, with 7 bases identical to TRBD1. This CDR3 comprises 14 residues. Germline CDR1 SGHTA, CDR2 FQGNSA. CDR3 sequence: CASSFKGGSDEQYF. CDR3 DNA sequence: TGTGCCAGCAGCTTTAAAGGGGGCTCCGACGAGCAGTACTTC.

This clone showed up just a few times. The CDR3 nucleotides are TGCGCCAGCAGCGGGGGACACAACTATGGCTACACCTTC. Its protein is CASSGGHNYGYTF. V gene TRBV5-1 combines with J gene TRBJ1-2, with a possible D match to TRBD1 (6 bases). The germline V gene has CDR1 SGHRS and CDR2 YFSETQ. This CDR3 region has 13 residues. V was cut by 4 bases and J by 2 bases, with 9 bases left in between.

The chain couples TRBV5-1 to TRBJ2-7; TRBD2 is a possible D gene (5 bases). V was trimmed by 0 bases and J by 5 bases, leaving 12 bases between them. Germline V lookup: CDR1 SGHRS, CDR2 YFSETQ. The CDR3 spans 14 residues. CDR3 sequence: CASSLDILRDEQYF. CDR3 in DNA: TGCGCCAGCAGCTTGGACATCCTGAGGGACGAGCAGTACTTC. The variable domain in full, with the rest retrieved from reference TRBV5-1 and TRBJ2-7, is KAGVTQTPRYLIKTRGQQVTLSCSPISGHRSVSWYQQTPGQGLQFLFEYFSETQRNKGNFPGRFSGRQFSNSRSEMNVSTLELGDSALYLCASSLDILRDEQYFGPGTRLTVT.

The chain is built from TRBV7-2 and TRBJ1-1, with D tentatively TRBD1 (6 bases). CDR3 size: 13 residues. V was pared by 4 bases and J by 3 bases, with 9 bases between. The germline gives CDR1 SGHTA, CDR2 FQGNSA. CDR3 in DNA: TGTGCCAGCAGCTCCCGACAGGACACTGAAGCTTTCTTT. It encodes CASSSRQDTEAFF.

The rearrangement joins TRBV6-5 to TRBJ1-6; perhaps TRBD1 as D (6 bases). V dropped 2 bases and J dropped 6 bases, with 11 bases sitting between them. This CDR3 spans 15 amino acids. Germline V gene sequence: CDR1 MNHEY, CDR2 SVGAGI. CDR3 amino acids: CASSYAGGGNSPLHF. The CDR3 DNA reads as TGTGCCAGCAGTTACGCGGGAGGGGGTAATTCACCCCTCCACTTT.

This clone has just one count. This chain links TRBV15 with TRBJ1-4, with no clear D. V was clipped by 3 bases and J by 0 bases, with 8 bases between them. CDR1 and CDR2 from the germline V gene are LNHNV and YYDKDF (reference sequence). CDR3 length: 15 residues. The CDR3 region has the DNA TGTGCCACCAGCAGCCCACCAGCAACTAATGAAAAACTGTTTTTT. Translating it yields CATSSPPATNEKLFF.

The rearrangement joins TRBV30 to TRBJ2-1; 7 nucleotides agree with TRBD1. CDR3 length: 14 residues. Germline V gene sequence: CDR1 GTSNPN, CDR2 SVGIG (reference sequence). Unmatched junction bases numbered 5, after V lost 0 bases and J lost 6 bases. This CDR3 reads CAWSVQGPGNEQFF. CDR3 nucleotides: TGTGCCTGGAGTGTACAGGGGCCGGGCAATGAGCAGTTCTTC.

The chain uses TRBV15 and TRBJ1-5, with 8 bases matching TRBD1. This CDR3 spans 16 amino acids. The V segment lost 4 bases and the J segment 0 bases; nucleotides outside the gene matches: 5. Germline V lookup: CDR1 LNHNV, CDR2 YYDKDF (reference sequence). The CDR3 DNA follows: TGTGCCACCAGCACAACAGGGGGGTATAGCAATCAGCCCCAGCATTTT. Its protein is CATSTTGGYSNQPQHF.

CDR3 sequence reads: CASSQGRAGTYEQYF. The CDR3 nucleotides are TGCGCCAGCAGCCAAGGTCGGGCGGGCACCTACGAGCAGTACTTC. J is TRBJ2-7 and V is TRBV4-1; perhaps TRBD2 as D (5 bases). In germline, CDR1 is MGHRA, CDR2 YSYEKL. Trimming cost V 1 base and J 2 bases, with 12 bases left between them. This CDR3 spans 15 amino acids.

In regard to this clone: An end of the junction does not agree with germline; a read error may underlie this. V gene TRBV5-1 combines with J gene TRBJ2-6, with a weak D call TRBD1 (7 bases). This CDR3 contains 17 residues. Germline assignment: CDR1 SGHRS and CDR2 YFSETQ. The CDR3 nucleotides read TGCGCCAGCAGCTTACAACTGACAGGGACTGGGGCCAACGTCCTAACTTTC. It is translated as CASSLQLTGTGANVLTF.

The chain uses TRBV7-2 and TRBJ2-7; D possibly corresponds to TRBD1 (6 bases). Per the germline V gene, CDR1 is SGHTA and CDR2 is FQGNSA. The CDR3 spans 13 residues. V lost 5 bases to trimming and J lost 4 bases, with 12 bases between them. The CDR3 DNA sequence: TGTGCCAGCAGCCCAGGGACACTTTACGAGCAGTACTTC. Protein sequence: CASSPGTLYEQYF.

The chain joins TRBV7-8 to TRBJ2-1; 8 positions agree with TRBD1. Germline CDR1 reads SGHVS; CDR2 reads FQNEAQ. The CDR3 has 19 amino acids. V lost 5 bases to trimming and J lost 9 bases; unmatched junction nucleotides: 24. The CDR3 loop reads CASSVRTTLTGGEESEQFF. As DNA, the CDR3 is TGTGCCAGCAGCGTCCGTACTACTTTAACAGGGGGAGAGGAAAGTGAGCAGTTCTTC.

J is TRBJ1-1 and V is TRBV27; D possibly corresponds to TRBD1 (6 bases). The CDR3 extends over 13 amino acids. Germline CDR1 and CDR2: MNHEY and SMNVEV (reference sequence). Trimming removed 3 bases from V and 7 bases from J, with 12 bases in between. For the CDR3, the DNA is TGTGCCAGCAGTTTCCGACTAGGGGGTGAAGCTTTCTTT. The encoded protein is CASSFRLGGEAFF.

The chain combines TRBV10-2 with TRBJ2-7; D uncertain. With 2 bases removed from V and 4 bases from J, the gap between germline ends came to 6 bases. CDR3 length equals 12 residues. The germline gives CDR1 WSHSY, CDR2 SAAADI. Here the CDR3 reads CASSERAYEQYF. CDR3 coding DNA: TGCGCCAGCAGTGAGAGGGCTTACGAGCAGTACTTC.

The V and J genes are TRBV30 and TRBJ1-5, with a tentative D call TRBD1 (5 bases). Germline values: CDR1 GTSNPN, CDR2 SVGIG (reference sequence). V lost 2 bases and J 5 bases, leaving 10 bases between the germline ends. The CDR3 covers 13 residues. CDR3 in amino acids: CAWSLTAYQPQHF. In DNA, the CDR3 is TGTGCCTGGAGTCTGACAGCTTATCAGCCCCAGCATTTT.

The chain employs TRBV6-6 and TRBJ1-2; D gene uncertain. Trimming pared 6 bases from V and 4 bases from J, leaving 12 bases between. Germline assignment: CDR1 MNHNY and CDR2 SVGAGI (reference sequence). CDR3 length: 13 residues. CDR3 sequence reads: CASRQGNGYGYTF. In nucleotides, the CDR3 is TGTGCCAGCAGGCAAGGGAACGGCTATGGCTACACCTTC.

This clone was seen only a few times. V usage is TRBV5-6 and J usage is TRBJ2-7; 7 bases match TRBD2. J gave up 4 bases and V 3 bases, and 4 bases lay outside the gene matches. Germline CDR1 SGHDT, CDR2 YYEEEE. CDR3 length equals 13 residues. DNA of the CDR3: TGTGCCAGCAGCTATGGGGGAGGGTACGAGCAGTACTTC. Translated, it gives CASSYGGGYEQYF.

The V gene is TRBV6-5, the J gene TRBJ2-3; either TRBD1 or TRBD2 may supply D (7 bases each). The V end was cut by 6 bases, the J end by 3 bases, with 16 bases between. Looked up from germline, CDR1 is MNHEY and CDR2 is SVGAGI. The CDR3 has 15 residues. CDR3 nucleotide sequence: TGTGCCAGCAGGCCGACAGGGAGGGGAACAGATACGCAGTATTTT. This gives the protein CASRPTGRGTDTQYF.

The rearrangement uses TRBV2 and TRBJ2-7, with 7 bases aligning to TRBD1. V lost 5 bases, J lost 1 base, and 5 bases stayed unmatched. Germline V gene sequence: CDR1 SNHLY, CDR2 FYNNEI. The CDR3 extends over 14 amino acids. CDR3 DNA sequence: TGTGCCAGCAGTCAACAGGGGAGTTCCTACGAGCAGTACTTC. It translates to CASSQQGSSYEQYF.

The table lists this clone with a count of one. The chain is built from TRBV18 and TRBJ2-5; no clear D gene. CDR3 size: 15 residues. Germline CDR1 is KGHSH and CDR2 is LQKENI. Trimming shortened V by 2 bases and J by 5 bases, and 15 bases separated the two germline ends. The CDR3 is CASSPNNPASETQYF. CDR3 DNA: TGTGCCAGCTCACCAAATAATCCAGCCTCGGAGACCCAGTACTTC.

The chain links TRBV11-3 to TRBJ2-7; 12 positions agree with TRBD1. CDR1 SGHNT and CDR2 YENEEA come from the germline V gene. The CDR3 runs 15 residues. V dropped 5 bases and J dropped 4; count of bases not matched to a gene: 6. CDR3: CASSPGTGGPYEQYF. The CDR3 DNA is TGTGCCAGCAGCCCTGGGACAGGGGGCCCGTACGAGCAGTACTTC. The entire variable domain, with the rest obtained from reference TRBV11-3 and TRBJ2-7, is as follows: EAGVVQSPRYKIIEKKQPVAFWCNPISGHNTLYWYLQNLGQGPELLIRYENEEAVDDSQLPKDRFSAERLKGVDSTLKIQPAELGDSAVYLCASSPGTGGPYEQYFGPGTRLTVT.